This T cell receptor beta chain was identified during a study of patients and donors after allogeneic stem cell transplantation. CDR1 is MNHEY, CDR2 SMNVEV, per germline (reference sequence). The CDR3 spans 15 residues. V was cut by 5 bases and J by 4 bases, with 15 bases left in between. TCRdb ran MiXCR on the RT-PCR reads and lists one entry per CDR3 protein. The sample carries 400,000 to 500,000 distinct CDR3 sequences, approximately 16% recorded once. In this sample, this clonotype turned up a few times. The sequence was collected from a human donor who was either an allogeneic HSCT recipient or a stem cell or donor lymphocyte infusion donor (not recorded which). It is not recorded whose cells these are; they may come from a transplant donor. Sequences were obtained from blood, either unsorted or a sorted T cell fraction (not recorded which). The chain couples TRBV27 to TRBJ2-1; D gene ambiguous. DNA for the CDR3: TGTGCCAGCAGTGCGTTCCGCGGAGAGTACAATGAGCAGTTCTTC. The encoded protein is CASSAFRGEYNEQFF.